This TCR beta chain derives from a study of post-analysis software for immune sequencing data. Study-level information: Relapsing-remitting, secondary progressive and progressive-relapsing multiple sclerosis courses were included. General study findings and limits: Compared with controls, patients showed significantly lower normalized Chao1 diversity. Co-batched samples clustered tightly together by F measure. Roughly five TRBV segments appeared more often in patients than in controls, and TRBV5-6, TRBV5-1 and TRBV20-1 were among these.

This CDR3 is built from 13 residues. V shed 5 bases and J shed 2 bases, with 10 bases lying between them. CDR1 and CDR2 from the germline V gene are SEHNR and FQNEAQ (reference sequence). Regarding this clonotype: Its antigen remains unknown.

cDNA libraries of TCR beta carried unique molecular identifiers. Input of roughly 1 to 11 million T cells yielded roughly 0.5 million cDNA molecules. TCRdb re-derived calls from the PCR reads in MiXCR, one entry per CDR3 protein. Of roughly 540,000 distinct CDR3 sequences in the sample, 30% to 40% were seen once. The chain has TRBV7-9 and TRBJ2-7; D ambiguous. Sequenced input: blood. The sequence came from a girl younger than 18 with multiple sclerosis. CDR3 DNA: TGTGCCAGCAGCCCCCCTAAAGCCTACGAGCAGTACTTC. Amino acids: CASSPPKAYEQYF.